Following are 10 T cell receptor beta chains from one sample sequenced in a study of shared clonotypes between healthy human individuals. The table came from immunoSEQ multiplex PCR; TCRdb's copy has only in-frame clones and leaves some out. The sample records 1,500,000 or so clones, about 96% being singletons. The sequenced sample was naive CD4+ T cells sorted from blood. Subset here: CD45RA+ positively selected. The receptors come from a man aged 25-40 years in good health.

The chain combines TRBV7-2 with TRBJ2-5; D is ambiguous. Germline-derived CDR1 and CDR2 are SGHTA and FQGNSA. V was pared by 0 bases and J by 7 bases, with 9 bases between. The CDR3 loop spans 13 amino acids. CDR3 nucleotides: TGTGCCAGCAGCTTAGCGGGCCCGGGGACCCAGTACTTC. Encoded protein: CASSLAGPGTQYF. Full variable domain (outside the CDR3, taken from reference TRBV7-2 and TRBJ2-5): GAGVSQSPSNKVTEKGKDVELRCDPISGHTALYWYRQSLGQGLEFLIYFQGNSAPDKSGLPSDRFSAERTGGSVSTLTIQRTQQEDSAVYLCASSLAGPGTQYFGPGTRLLVL.

The chain recombines TRBV18 with TRBJ2-5, with 7 bases aligning to TRBD1. The CDR3 has 14 amino acids. Trimming cost V 4 bases and J 5 bases; bases outside gene matches: 7. The germline V gene has CDR1 KGHSH and CDR2 LQKENI. This CDR3 reads CASSLSTGLETQYF. Here the CDR3 DNA reads TGTGCCAGCTCACTCTCGACAGGGCTGGAGACCCAGTACTTC.

CDR3 sequence reads: CASSVRDTGPYEQYF. CDR3 in DNA: TGTGCCAGCAGCGTGAGAGACACAGGGCCCTACGAGCAGTACTTC. V and J are TRBV9 and TRBJ2-7; maybe TRBD1 (6 bases). This CDR3 comprises 15 residues. The V gene's germline CDR1 is SGDLS and CDR2 YYNGEE. Trimming removed 2 bases from V and 2 bases from J, with 14 bases in between.

This chain connects TRBV27 to TRBJ2-1, with 15 bases lining up with TRBD2. V dropped 5 bases and J dropped 6; count of bases not matched to a gene: 8. Germline V gene lookup returns CDR1 MNHEY and CDR2 SMNVEV (reference sequence). The CDR3 has 17 amino acids. The DNA of the CDR3 is TGTGCCAGCAGTCAACGGACTAGCGGGAGGGCCGCCAATGAGCAGTTCTTC. Translated, it gives CASSQRTSGRAANEQFF.

The chain links TRBV4-1 to TRBJ1-2; 9 bases are a match to TRBD1. The CDR3 extends over 14 amino acids. The V gene end was trimmed by 7 bases and the J gene end by 4 bases; junction bases not matched to a gene: 7. Germline CDR1 and CDR2: MGHRA and YSYEKL. In DNA, the CDR3 is TGCGCCAGCACCTGGGACAGGGCATCCTATGGCTACACCTTC. The encoded protein is CASTWDRASYGYTF.

This clone was counted once. The chain carries TRBV10-1 and TRBJ2-1, with TRBD2 matching over 11 bases. The CDR3 is 17 residues long. Germline V lookup: CDR1 WNHNN, CDR2 SYGVQD (reference sequence). Trimming at V came to 3 bases and at J to 10 bases, leaving 14 bases not matched to a gene. Written as DNA, the CDR3 is TGCGCCAGCAGTGATGGCGTCGGTGAGACTAGCGGGATAGAGCAGTTCTTC. It codes for CASSDGVGETSGIEQFF.

This chain links TRBV7-2 with TRBJ1-2, with D possibly matching TRBD1 (5 bases). In germline, CDR1 is SGHTA, CDR2 FQGNSA. V was cut by 0 bases and J by 4 bases, with 15 bases left in between. The CDR3 extends over 16 amino acids. The CDR3 region is CASSLAGQGSLYGYTF. Here the CDR3 DNA reads TGTGCCAGCAGCTTAGCAGGGCAGGGCTCCCTCTATGGCTACACCTTC.

The V gene is TRBV19, the J gene TRBJ2-7, with D unclear. V dropped 3 bases and J dropped 4 bases, with 7 bases sitting between them. Per germline, CDR1 LNHDA and CDR2 SQIVND (reference sequence). This CDR3 is built from 12 residues. CDR3 sequence reads: CASSMSEYEQYF. The CDR3 region has the DNA TGTGCCAGTAGTATGTCGGAGTACGAGCAGTACTTC.

This chain joins TRBV10-2 and TRBJ2-3; the D is unclear. The germline CDR1 and CDR2 sequences are WSHSY and SAAADI. The CDR3 is made up of 13 amino acids. V lost 10 bases and J 1 base, leaving 12 bases between the germline ends. The CDR3 nucleotides read TGCGCCACCAATCAACCGGGCACAGATACGCAGTATTTT. Translated: CATNQPGTDTQYF.

The V call is TRBV11-3, the J call TRBJ2-2; tentative D call: TRBD1 (6 bases). Germline CDR1 and CDR2: SGHNT and YENEEA. This CDR3 has 16 amino acids. The V and J ends lost 0 bases and 0 bases respectively, with 8 bases between them. DNA for the CDR3: TGTGCCAGCAGCTTAGACAGGGGCTCGAACACCGGGGAGCTGTTTTTT. It codes for CASSLDRGSNTGELFF.